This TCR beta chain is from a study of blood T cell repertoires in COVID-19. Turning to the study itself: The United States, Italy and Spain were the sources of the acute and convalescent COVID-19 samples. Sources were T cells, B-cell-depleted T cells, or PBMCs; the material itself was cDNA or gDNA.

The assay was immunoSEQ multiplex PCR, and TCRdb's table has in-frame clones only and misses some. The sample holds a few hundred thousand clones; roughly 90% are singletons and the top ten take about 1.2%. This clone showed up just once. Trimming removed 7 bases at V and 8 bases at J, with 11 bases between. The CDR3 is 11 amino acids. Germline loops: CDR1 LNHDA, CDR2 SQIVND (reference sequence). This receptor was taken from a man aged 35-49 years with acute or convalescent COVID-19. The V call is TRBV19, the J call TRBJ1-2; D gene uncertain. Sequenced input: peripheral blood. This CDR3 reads CASNGLLGYTF. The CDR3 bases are TGTGCCAGTAATGGGCTCCTGGGCTACACCTTC.